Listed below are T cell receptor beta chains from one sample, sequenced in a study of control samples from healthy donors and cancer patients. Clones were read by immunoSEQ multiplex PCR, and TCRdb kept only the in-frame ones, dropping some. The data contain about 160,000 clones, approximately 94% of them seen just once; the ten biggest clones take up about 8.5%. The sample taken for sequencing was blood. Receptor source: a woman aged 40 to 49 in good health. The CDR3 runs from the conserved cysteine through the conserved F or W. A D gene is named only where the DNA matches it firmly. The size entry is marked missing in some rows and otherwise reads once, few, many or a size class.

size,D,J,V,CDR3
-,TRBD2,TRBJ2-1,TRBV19,CASSPTSGGYNEQFF
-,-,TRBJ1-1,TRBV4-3,CASSQAQVSGTEAFF
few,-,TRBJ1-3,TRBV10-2,CASSDRPLSGNTIYF
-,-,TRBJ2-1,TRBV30,CAWSVDGTPHNEQFF
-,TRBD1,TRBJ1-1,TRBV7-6,CASSLDPGTAILYTDTEAFF
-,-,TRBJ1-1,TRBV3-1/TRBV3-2,CASSQDYGPLTEAFF
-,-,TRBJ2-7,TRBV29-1,CSVQELPYEQYF
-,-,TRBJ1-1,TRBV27,CASSLTGSWGNTEAFF
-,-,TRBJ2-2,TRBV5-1,CASSGGFTGELFF
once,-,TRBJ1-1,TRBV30,CAWSEDRGWTEAFF
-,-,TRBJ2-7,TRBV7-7,CASSSAGSYEQYF
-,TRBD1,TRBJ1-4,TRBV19,CASSSRQGLGEKLFF
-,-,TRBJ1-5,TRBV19,CASSPTRGSNQPQHF
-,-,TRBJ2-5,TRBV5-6,CASSLGGANQETQYF
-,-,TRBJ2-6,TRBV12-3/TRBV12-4,CASSFTGANVLTF
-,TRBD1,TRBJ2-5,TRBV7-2,CASSLGQGQTQYF
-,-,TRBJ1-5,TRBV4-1,CASSPALGGQPQHF
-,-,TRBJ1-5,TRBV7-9,CASSRSGVDQPQHF
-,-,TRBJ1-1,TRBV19,CASSIAGPEAFF
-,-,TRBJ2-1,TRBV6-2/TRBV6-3,CASSRAGSYNEQFF
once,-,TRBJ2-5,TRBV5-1,CASSSGNGETQYF
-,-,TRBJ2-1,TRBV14,CASSQDGLGGPYNEQFF
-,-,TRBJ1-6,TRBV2,CASSTYRIPLHF
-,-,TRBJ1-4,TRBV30,CAWSTQGLNEKLFF
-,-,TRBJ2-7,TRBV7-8,CASSLEPASSYEQYF
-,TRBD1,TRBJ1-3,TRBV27,CASRPGQGIGNTIYF
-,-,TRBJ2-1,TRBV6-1,CASSEAVKGTRGAYNEQFF
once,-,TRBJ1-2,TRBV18,CASSRSEGPNYGYTF
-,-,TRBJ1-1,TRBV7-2,CASSLAAGLNTEAFF
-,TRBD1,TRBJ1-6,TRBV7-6,CASSLATGIKGNSPLHF
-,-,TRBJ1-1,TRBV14,CASSQERVVFFF
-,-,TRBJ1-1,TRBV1,CTSSPGQGVVVNTEAFF
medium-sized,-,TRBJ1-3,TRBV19,CASIQGTSGNTIYF
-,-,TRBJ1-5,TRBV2,CASSDVGGNQPQHF
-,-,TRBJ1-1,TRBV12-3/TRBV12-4,CASSLNRNTEAFF
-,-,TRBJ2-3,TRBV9,CASSVAGLALGTDTQYF
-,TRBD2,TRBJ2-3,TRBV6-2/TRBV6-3,CASSGKTSGRKFSWDTQYF
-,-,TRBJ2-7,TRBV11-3,CASSLDGYEQYF
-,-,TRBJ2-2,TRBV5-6,CASSSLSANTGELFF
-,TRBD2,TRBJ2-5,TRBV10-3,CAISADQRGGQETQYF
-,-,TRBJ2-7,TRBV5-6,CASSVRGRPLGEQYF
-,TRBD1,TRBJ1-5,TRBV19,CASSIRAGGYNQPQHF
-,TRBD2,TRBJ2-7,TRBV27,CASSFSGGSSYEQYF
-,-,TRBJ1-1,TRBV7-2,CASLVDWGSAEAFF
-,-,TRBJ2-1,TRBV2,CATSSWRTYNEQFF
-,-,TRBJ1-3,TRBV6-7,CASSYLPVTILGTIYF
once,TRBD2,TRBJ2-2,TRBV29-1,CSVEFRASGGRVDTGELFF
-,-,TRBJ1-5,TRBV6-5,CASIGSQSYQPQHF
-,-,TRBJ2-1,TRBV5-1,CASSLFWGHEQFF
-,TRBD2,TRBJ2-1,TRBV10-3,CAISESIGLVTGNEQFF